The sequence of this T cell receptor (beta chain) was determined in a study of beta chain features in type 1 diabetes. Trimming left V 0 bases short and J 8 bases short, with 16 bases between. The CDR3 extends over 16 amino acids. CDR1 and CDR2 from the germline V gene are LGHNA and YSLEER. CD45RO/CCR7/CD25/CD127/CD95/CD27 staining was used to isolate CD4+ naive, central memory, regulatory and stem cell-like memory cells by sorting. Purities in excess of 98% were seen in all sorted populations. Isolated RNA was reverse transcribed in full, so expressed TCRB transcripts were sequenced. Libraries were prepared by immunoSEQ multiplex PCR; TCRdb keeps only in-frame clonotypes and omits some of them. The sample has a few hundred thousand clones; more than 11% are singletons. With regard to this clone: What it binds is unknown.

Broader study findings: Cells with high TCR expression could be over-represented when cDNA is sequenced. Shortening of TCRB CDR3s, moderate but significant, appeared in all four CD4+ subsets of Type 1 diabetes patients.

The TCR originated in a man between 25 and 39 years old in good health. The sequenced sample consisted of naive CD4+ T cells from blood. The chain links TRBV4-3 to TRBJ1-4, with D maybe TRBD1 (5 bases). The CDR3 nucleotides are TGCGCCAGCAGCCAAGATCTTTCGCAGGGTTGGGAAAAACTGTTTTTT. Its translation is CASSQDLSQGWEKLFF.